This TCR beta chain was sequenced during a study of shared clonotypes between healthy human individuals. V was clipped by 0 bases and J by 7 bases, with 13 bases between them. CDR1 is LNHDA and CDR2 is SQIVND in the germline V gene (reference sequence). This CDR3 comprises 14 residues. Data came from immunoSEQ multiplex PCR; TCRdb stores just in-frame clones and leaves some out. The repertoire holds hundreds of thousands of clones, with 73% as singletons. The clonotype was recovered from a man aged 25-45 years in good health. The sequenced sample consisted of memory CD4+ T cells sorted from blood. The subset: CD45RA-negative fraction. The chain couples TRBV19 to TRBJ2-7; D not certain. CDR3 region: CASSIDWTSEEQYF. The CDR3 bases are TGTGCCAGTAGTATAGATTGGACCTCTGAAGAGCAGTACTTC. Full variable domain (rest looked up from reference TRBV19 and TRBJ2-7): DGGITQSPKYLFRKEGQNVTLSCEQNLNHDAMYWYRQDPGQGLRLIYYSQIVNDFQKGDIAEGYSVSREKKESFPLTVTSAQKNPTAFYLCASSIDWTSEEQYFGPGTRLTVT.